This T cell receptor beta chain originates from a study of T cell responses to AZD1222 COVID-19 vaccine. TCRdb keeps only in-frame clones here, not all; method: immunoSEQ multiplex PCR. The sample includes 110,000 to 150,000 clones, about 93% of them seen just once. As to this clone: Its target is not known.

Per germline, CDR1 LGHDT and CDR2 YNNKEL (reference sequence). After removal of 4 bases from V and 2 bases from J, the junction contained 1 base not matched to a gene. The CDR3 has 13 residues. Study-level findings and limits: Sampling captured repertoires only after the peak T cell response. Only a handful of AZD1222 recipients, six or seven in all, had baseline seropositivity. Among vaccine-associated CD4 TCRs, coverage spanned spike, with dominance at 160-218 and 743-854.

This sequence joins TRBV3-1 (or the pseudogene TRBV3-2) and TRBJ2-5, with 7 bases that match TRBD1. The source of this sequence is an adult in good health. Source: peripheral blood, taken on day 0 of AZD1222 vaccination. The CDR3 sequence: CASSPGQQETQYF. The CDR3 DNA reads TGTGCCAGCAGCCCGGGACAGCAAGAGACCCAGTACTTC.